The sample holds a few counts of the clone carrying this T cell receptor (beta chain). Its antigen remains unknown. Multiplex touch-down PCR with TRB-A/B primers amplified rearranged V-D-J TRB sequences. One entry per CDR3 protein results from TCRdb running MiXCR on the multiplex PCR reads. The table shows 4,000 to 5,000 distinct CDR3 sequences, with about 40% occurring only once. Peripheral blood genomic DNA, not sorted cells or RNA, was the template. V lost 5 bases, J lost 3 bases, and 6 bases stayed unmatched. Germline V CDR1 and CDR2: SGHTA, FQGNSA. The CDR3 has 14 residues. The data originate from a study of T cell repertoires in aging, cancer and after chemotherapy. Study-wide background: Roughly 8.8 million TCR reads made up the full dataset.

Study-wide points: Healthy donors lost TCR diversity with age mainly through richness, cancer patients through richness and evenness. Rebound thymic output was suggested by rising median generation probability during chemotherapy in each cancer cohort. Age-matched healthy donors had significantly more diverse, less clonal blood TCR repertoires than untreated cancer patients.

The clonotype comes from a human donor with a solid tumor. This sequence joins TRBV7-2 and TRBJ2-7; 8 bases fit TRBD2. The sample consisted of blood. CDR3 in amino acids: CASSPGSGGYEQYF. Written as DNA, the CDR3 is TGTGCCAGCAGCCCCGGGAGCGGGGGCTACGAGCAGTACTTC. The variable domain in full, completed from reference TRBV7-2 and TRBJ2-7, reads GAGVSQSPSNKVTEKGKDVELRCDPISGHTALYWYRQSLGQGLEFLIYFQGNSAPDKSGLPSDRFSAERTGGSVSTLTIQRTQQEDSAVYLCASSPGSGGYEQYFGPGTRLTVT.